This T cell receptor (beta chain) was documented in a study of T cell responses to AZD1222 COVID-19 vaccine (dated by TCRdb to the early 2020s). About the investigation overall: TCR sequencing covered over 230 trial participants: 200 to 210 given two doses of AZD1222 and approximately 26 given two doses of MenACWY control vaccine. Enrollment into the trials was organized by age into subgroups of 18-55, 56-69 and 70-plus years, and those subgroups contained roughly 140, 27 and 60 TCR-sequenced participants, respectively.

Per the publication, the time point label means: sample from adult after SARS-CoV-2 infection, after symptom onset. A couple of convalescent COVID-19 patients, sampled after symptom onset from adults with prior SARS-CoV-2 infection, were also TCR-sequenced for comparison. The CDR3 regions of human TCRbeta chains were analyzed by immunosequencing. On the authors' methods: TCRs in the repertoires were matched against a reference library of SARS-CoV-2-specific TCRs that had been generated with the MIRA antigen-specificity platform. Breadth was defined as the fraction of unique TCRs that were SARS-CoV-2-associated. Depth was defined as the fraction of total T cells that were SARS-CoV-2-associated. Using the MIRA data, every spike-specific TCR was mapped to the spike region that the TCR reacted to and assigned to either a CD4 or a CD8 class. Log10-transformed breadth and depth values were compared by one-way ANOVA with Sidak's multiple comparisons tests. The clones in this table, taken by TCRdb from immuneACCESS, are in-frame only. Not every clone is retained; where verified, under half of the shortfall comes from an unresolved V gene, and the cause of the rest is unknown. V and J calls and clone size come straight from that table; D and trimming were deduced from the DNA. The sample contains about 150,000 clones, approximately 91% of them found a single time. The top ten hold more than 6.5% of the sample.

Based on the germline V gene, the CDR1 and CDR2 sequences are SGHTA and FQGNSA. The CDR3 measures 16 amino acids from cysteine to phenylalanine. The read is trimmed to its CDR3 DNA, 48 bases read in frame from base 1. Trimming at the junction amounts to 5 bases on V and 4 bases on J, and the germline ends lie 21 bases apart. A note on this clone: This clone's antigen is unknown. The input lacks base qualities; no much larger clone sits a single base away.

What the research found in general, with its limitations: Conclusions about previously exposed vaccinees were limited because only six AZD1222 recipients were SARS-CoV-2 seropositive at baseline. Most participants were white British and females outnumbered males, and the authors suggested that clonal diversity may have been underestimated. In the small 56-69-year group, the increase in depth fell short of significance, most likely because of low power. Because no samples from the day 14 peak response were available, repertoires could be characterized only after the peak T cell response. After two AZD1222 doses, spike-specific TCR breadth and depth were significantly higher than at day 0 and than in MenACWY recipients. The vaccine-associated CD4 TCRs covered the entire spike protein, and the dominant responses fell in regions 160-218 and 743-854. Reportedly, almost half of the unique spike-specific TCRs recognized epitopes lying outside the regions that are mutated in the B.1.351 and B.1.1.7 variants.

This receptor chain uses TRBV7-2 and TRBJ2-7; the D region possibly corresponds to TRBD2 (5 bases align). The sequence was collected from an adult who had recovered from COVID-19. Sequenced here: peripheral blood, sampled after recovery from COVID-19. The DNA sequence reads TGTGCCAGCAGCCCCTACTCGAAACTAGGCCCGTACGAGCAGTACTTC. This codes for CASSPYSKLGPYEQYF.